This TCR beta chain stems from a study of beta chain features in type 1 diabetes. The investigators reverse transcribed all of the isolated RNA, so they sequenced expressed TCRB transcripts. Assay used: immunoSEQ multiplex PCR; TCRdb lists only in-frame clones, some missing. The sample has 130,000 to 150,000 clones; over 9.5% are singletons. V lost 5 bases and J 10 bases, leaving 18 bases between the germline ends. Germline-derived CDR1 and CDR2 are SGHAT and FQDESV (reference sequence). The CDR3 is made up of 13 amino acids. This clone was detected a few times. Its antigen is as yet unknown. Broader study findings: Significant though moderate, a shortening of TCRB CDR3s appeared in all four CD4+ subsets of Type 1 diabetes patients.

The origin of this receptor is a man aged 18 to 29 in good health. The V gene is TRBV11-1, the J gene TRBJ2-7; possibly TRBD1 for D (6 bases). Sequencing input: naive CD4+ T cells from blood. The DNA of the CDR3 is TGTGCCAGCAGCCAAGGACAGTCCCCGCGACAGTACTTC. Translation gives CASSQGQSPRQYF. Full variable domain (missing parts from reference TRBV11-1 and TRBJ2-7): EAEVAQSPRYKITEKSQAVAFWCDPISGHATLYWYRQILGQGPELLVQFQDESVVDDSQLPKDRFSAERLKGVDSTLKIQPAELGDSAMYLCASSQGQSPRQYFGPGTRLTVT.